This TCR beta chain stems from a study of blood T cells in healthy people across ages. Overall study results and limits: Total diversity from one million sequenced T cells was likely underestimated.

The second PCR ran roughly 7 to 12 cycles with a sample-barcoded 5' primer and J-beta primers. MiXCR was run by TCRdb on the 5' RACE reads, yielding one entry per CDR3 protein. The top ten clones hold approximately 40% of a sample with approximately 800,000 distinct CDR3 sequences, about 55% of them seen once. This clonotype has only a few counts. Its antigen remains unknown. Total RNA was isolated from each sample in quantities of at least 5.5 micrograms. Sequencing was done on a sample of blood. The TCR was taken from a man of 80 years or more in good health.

The CDR3 DNA is TGCAGTGCTAGAGGGGGCCGGGACAATGTGCGCTACACCTTC. Its translation is CSARGGRDNVRYTF. The chain links TRBV20-1 to TRBJ1-2; D perhaps matches TRBD1 (6 bases). Between the trimmed V and J ends, which lost 1 base and 9 bases, there was a span of 18 bases. The V gene's germline CDR1 is DFQATT and CDR2 SNEGSKA (reference sequence). This CDR3 contains 14 residues.